This T cell receptor (beta chain) was identified in a study of cytomegalovirus exposure and HLA in healthy donors. The PCR was carried out with 60 Vbeta primers and 13 Jbeta primers. Only in-frame clones appear in the TCRdb table, and some are missing; sequencing was by immunoSEQ multiplex PCR. The table lists fewer than 90,000 clones, approximately 76% of them singletons. Between the trimmed V and J ends, which lost 5 bases and 0 bases, there was a span of 13 bases. CDR3 length: 15 residues. In germline, CDR1 is SGHAT, CDR2 FQNNGV. A few counts support this clone. The sequenced material came from PBMCs. V usage is TRBV11-2 and J usage is TRBJ1-1; D is unclear. The sequence was obtained from a male donor in good health and CMV-seronegative. This chain's CDR3 is CASSLRGKMNTEAFF. The DNA of the CDR3 is TGTGCCAGCAGCCTCCGAGGAAAAATGAACACTGAAGCTTTCTTT.